This T cell receptor beta chain was recovered during a study of read filtering for tumor transcriptome and immune sequencing. The library was built from about 400 ng RNA with molecular barcoded adaptors for alpha/delta and beta/gamma chains. From the reads, TCRdb called clonotypes with MiXCR, one entry per CDR3 protein. Of 50,000 to 65,000 distinct CDR3 sequences listed, about 21% are singletons. On this clonotype: It differs at one base from a far larger clone, so likely a read error.

The CDR3 is 13 residues long. The chain is built from TRBV21-1 and TRBJ1-1. TRBV21-1 is described as a pseudogene. The sequence was collected from a donor aged 40 or over with multiple myeloma. Material: a population of CD138-negative cells sorted from bone marrow. DNA for the CDR3: TGTGCCAGCAGCAAAGTCGGTCCGGCACCCCTCCGCTTT. Its translation is CASSKVGPAPLRF.